The rows below give T cell receptor beta chains drawn from one sample of a study of blood T cell repertoires in COVID-19. Sequencing used immunoSEQ multiplex PCR; TCRdb keeps in-frame clones, though not all of them. This sample has over 35,000 clones; under 95% occur once, and the top ten carry around 17%. The sample taken for sequencing was peripheral blood. These TCRs come from an older man with active COVID-19. Both conserved end residues are part of each CDR3. Fields, in order: clone size, D gene, V gene, J gene, CDR3 protein, CDR3 DNA. The D gene is left open where the match is weak. Size tells how often a clone was seen (once, few, many) or the class of an expanded clone, and some rows leave it out.

few	TRBD2	TRBV5-4	TRBJ2-7	CASSWGLVETYEQYF	TGTGCCAGCAGTTGGGGACTAGTGGAAACCTACGAGCAGTACTTC
NA	TRBD1	TRBV3-1/TRBV3-2	TRBJ2-2	CASSHHGQGAAGELFF	TGTGCCAGCAGCCACCACGGACAGGGGGCTGCCGGGGAGCTGTTTTTT
NA	NA	TRBV12-3/TRBV12-4	TRBJ2-1	CASSFFAGNEQFF	TGTGCCAGCAGTTTCTTCGCGGGTAATGAGCAGTTCTTC
NA	TRBD1	TRBV4-3	TRBJ2-5	CASSQGQGLGETQYF	TGCGCCAGCAGCCAAGGACAGGGGTTGGGGGAGACCCAGTACTTC
NA	TRBD1	TRBV11-3	TRBJ1-2	CASSSGQGNYGYTF	TGTGCCAGCAGCTCCGGACAGGGAAACTATGGCTACACCTTC
NA	TRBD2	TRBV27	TRBJ2-5	CASKRGWGETQYF	TGTGCCAGCAAGCGGGGGTGGGGGGAGACCCAGTACTTC
NA	TRBD1	TRBV9	TRBJ2-7	CASSSETGGSYEQYF	TGTGCCAGCAGCTCTGAGACAGGGGGCTCCTACGAGCAGTACTTC
NA	NA	TRBV18	TRBJ2-1	CASSPLQNNEQFF	TGTGCCAGCTCACCACTACAGAACAATGAGCAGTTCTTC
once	NA	TRBV7-3	TRBJ1-4	CASSLSGEHEKLFF	TGTGCCAGCAGCTTATCCGGTGAACATGAAAAACTGTTTTTT
NA	TRBD2	TRBV27	TRBJ2-7	CASRAGTSGSYEQYF	TGTGCCAGCAGAGCCGGGACTAGCGGCTCCTACGAGCAGTACTTC
NA	NA	TRBV9	TRBJ2-1	CASSPRGSYNEQFF	TGTGCCAGCAGCCCACGGGGTTCCTACAATGAGCAGTTCTTC
NA	NA	TRBV10-2	TRBJ1-3	CASSELANTIYF	TGCGCCAGCAGTGAGTTAGCAAACACCATATATTTT
NA	NA	TRBV21-1	TRBJ1-1	CASSKVLGRVITEAFF	TGTGCCAGCAGCAAAGTACTTGGCAGGGTAATCACTGAAGCTTTCTTT
NA	TRBD1	TRBV5-6	TRBJ2-7	CASSSGTVEQYF	TGTGCCAGCAGCTCAGGGACAGTCGAGCAGTACTTC
NA	NA	TRBV6-2/TRBV6-3	TRBJ1-1	CASSFTTNTEAFF	TGTGCCAGCAGTTTTACGACAAACACTGAAGCTTTCTTT
once	TRBD1	TRBV28	TRBJ1-3	CASSPGGVSGNTIYF	TGTGCCAGCAGTCCAGGGGGAGTCTCTGGAAACACCATATATTTT
NA	TRBD1	TRBV28	TRBJ2-7	CASSSTGTGDFGEQYF	TGTGCCAGCAGTTCCACCGGGACAGGGGACTTCGGCGAGCAGTACTTC
once	TRBD1	TRBV6-2/TRBV6-3	TRBJ1-5	CASSYSLGQGAVGNQPQHF	TGTGCCAGCAGTTACTCGCTCGGACAGGGTGCGGTGGGTAATCAGCCCCAGCATTTT
NA	TRBD2	TRBV6-2/TRBV6-3	TRBJ2-7	CASSYRLAGGRSSYEQYF	TGTGCCAGCAGTTATCGGCTAGCGGGAGGCCGAAGCTCCTACGAGCAGTACTTC
NA	NA	TRBV15	TRBJ2-1	CATSRNNYNEQFF	TGTGCCACCAGCAGAAATAACTACAATGAGCAGTTCTTC
once	NA	TRBV7-8	TRBJ2-1	CASSLGIVVGSSYNEQFF	TGTGCCAGCAGCTTAGGGATCGTTGTGGGGAGCTCCTACAATGAGCAGTTCTTC
NA	NA	TRBV2	TRBJ2-3	CASSEEGAFSTDTQYF	TGTGCCAGCAGTGAAGAAGGGGCCTTTAGCACAGATACGCAGTATTTT
NA	TRBD1	TRBV6-1	TRBJ2-7	CASSDPGQGPWYEQYF	TGTGCCAGCAGTGACCCGGGACAGGGTCCCTGGTACGAGCAGTACTTC
NA	TRBD1	TRBV9	TRBJ2-7	CASSVPSVDRDGYEQYF	TGTGCCAGCAGCGTACCCTCCGTTGACAGGGATGGCTACGAGCAGTACTTC
NA	NA	TRBV29-1	TRBJ1-1	CSASGTNTEAFF	TGCAGCGCTTCAGGCACGAACACTGAAGCTTTCTTT
NA	NA	TRBV4-2	TRBJ1-3	CASSQVAGPKGGNTIYF	TGTGCCAGCAGCCAAGTTGCGGGGCCAAAGGGTGGAAACACCATATATTTT
NA	TRBD1	TRBV28	TRBJ2-1	CASSLHLGTGGGEQFF	TGTGCCAGCAGTCTGCACCTCGGGACAGGGGGGGGTGAGCAGTTCTTC
NA	TRBD1	TRBV9	TRBJ2-4	CASSVRTGQGDIQYF	TGTGCCAGCAGTGTCCGGACAGGGCAAGGAGACATTCAGTACTTC
NA	NA	TRBV6-5	TRBJ1-4	CASSGGGPPLEKLFF	TGTGCCAGCAGCGGGGGGGGGCCGCCGTTGGAAAAACTGTTTTTT
once	TRBD2	TRBV30	TRBJ2-5	CGASGWETQYF	TGTGGGGCTAGCGGTTGGGAGACCCAGTACTTC
once	NA	TRBV2	TRBJ2-7	CASNRELRYEQYF	TGTGCCAGCAACCGGGAGCTCCGCTACGAGCAGTACTTC
NA	TRBD1	TRBV28	TRBJ2-1	CASSLSIRDRRPTYNEQFF	TGTGCCAGCAGTTTATCCATCCGGGACAGGAGACCAACCTACAATGAGCAGTTCTTC
NA	NA	TRBV6-5	TRBJ2-5	CASRIMTGSQETQYF	TGTGCCAGCAGGATAATGACAGGATCCCAAGAGACCCAGTACTTC
NA	TRBD2	TRBV3-1/TRBV3-2	TRBJ2-7	CASSPYGRGGEQYF	TGTGCCAGCAGCCCCTATGGTCGGGGGGGGGAGCAGTACTTC
NA	TRBD1	TRBV19	TRBJ1-2	CASRRTGGAGYTF	TGTGCCAGTAGGCGGACAGGGGGCGCTGGCTACACCTTC
NA	NA	TRBV28	TRBJ2-7	CASSPPPPILGAGGYEQYF	TGTGCCAGCAGCCCGCCCCCCCCCATCCTGGGGGCCGGAGGTTACGAGCAGTACTTC
few	NA	TRBV7-3	TRBJ2-2	CASRDRLGSRAGELFF	TGTGCCAGCAGGGATCGACTCGGGTCCAGGGCCGGGGAGCTGTTTTTT
few	NA	TRBV18	TRBJ1-3	CASSPSAGSGNTIYF	TGTGCCAGCTCACCATCAGCAGGCTCTGGAAACACCATATATTTT
NA	NA	TRBV7-9	TRBJ1-3	CASSPSGGNTIYF	TGTGCCAGCAGCCCATCGGGGGGAAACACCATATATTTT
once	TRBD1	TRBV28	TRBJ1-6	CASSTPGQGLSPLHF	TGTGCCAGCAGCACCCCGGGACAGGGACTATCACCCCTCCACTTT
NA	TRBD1	TRBV19	TRBJ2-6	CASSAGTGGISGANVLTF	TGTGCCAGTAGTGCAGGGACAGGGGGAATATCTGGGGCCAACGTCCTGACTTTC
NA	NA	TRBV3-1/TRBV3-2	TRBJ1-1	CASSQTGTLNTEAFF	TGTGCCAGCAGCCAAACCGGGACACTTAACACTGAAGCTTTCTTT
NA	NA	TRBV27	TRBJ2-7	CASSLYAGNSYEQYF	TGTGCCAGCAGTTTATATGCGGGAAACTCCTACGAGCAGTACTTC
NA	NA	TRBV3-1/TRBV3-2	TRBJ2-2	CASSHVRRTGELFF	TGTGCCAGCAGCCACGTTCGGAGGACCGGGGAGCTGTTTTTT
NA	TRBD1	TRBV11-2	TRBJ1-5	CASSLGTGFAQHF	TGTGCCAGCAGCTTAGGGACAGGGTTTGCCCAGCATTTT
NA	NA	TRBV4-3	TRBJ1-5	CASSQDRHFNQPQHF	TGCGCCAGCAGCCAAGACAGACACTTCAATCAGCCCCAGCATTTT
NA	TRBD1	TRBV7-2	TRBJ1-4	CASSQNRGRSEKLFF	TGTGCCAGCAGCCAAAACAGGGGGCGCAGTGAAAAACTGTTTTTT
NA	NA	TRBV5-4	TRBJ1-1	CASSLVQGRNTEAFF	TGTGCCAGCAGCTTGGTTCAGGGTCGGAACACTGAAGCTTTCTTT
NA	NA	TRBV7-8	TRBJ1-1	CASSPGQGERTEAFF	TGTGCCAGCAGCCCAGGTCAGGGCGAAAGGACTGAAGCTTTCTTT
once	TRBD1	TRBV19	TRBJ2-1	CASSIGGTGASNEQFF	TGTGCCAGTAGTATAGGAGGGACAGGGGCTTCCAATGAGCAGTTCTTC
NA	TRBD1	TRBV9	TRBJ1-4	CASSVSPGGNEKLFF	TGTGCCAGCAGCGTAAGTCCAGGGGGGAATGAAAAACTGTTTTTT
few	TRBD2	TRBV9	TRBJ2-7	CASTPSASGVSYEQYF	TGTGCCAGCACCCCGAGTGCTAGCGGGGTCTCCTACGAGCAGTACTTC
once	TRBD2	TRBV6-6	TRBJ2-1	CASTMGLAGSYNEQFF	TGTGCCAGCACTATGGGACTAGCGGGATCCTACAATGAGCAGTTCTTC
NA	NA	TRBV29-1	TRBJ2-2	CSVEDLGANTGELFF	TGCAGCGTTGAAGATTTAGGGGCGAACACCGGGGAGCTGTTTTTT
NA	NA	TRBV27	TRBJ1-6	CASTLHIQGKGSPLHF	TGTGCCAGCACCCTACATATTCAGGGGAAGGGTTCACCCCTCCACTTT